This T cell receptor beta chain was captured by sequencing in a study of graft-versus-host responses after intestinal transplantation (dated by TCRdb to the early 2020s). At the level of the whole study: Recipients received multivisceral, liver-intestinal, or isolated intestinal transplants. To identify alloreactive clones, pre-transplant mixed lymphocyte reaction products were sequenced and compared with unstimulated pre-transplant donor and recipient T cells. Every recipient was given anti-thymocyte globulin induction, then maintenance tacrolimus and steroids for two to three years. The cohort enrolled under 25 intestinal transplant recipients including one retransplant, and 3 patients lacking pretransplant specimens were excluded. Instead of going to the commercial service, samples from a few later patients were sequenced in-house on an Illumina MiSeq and processed with MiXCR. Graft-versus-host and host-versus-graft alloreactive T cell clones were tracked in the graft, circulation and bone marrow after intestinal transplantation using bulk TCR-beta CDR3 sequencing. A peak of at least 4% donor T cells among recipient peripheral blood mononuclear cells was the definition used for donor T cell macrochimerism.

Library method: the immunoSEQ multiplex PCR assay. Adaptive Biotechnologies carried out high-throughput TCR-beta CDR3 sequencing of genomic DNA for most patients. In the source study's methods: Adaptive's ImmunoSEQ software supplied the TCR sequencing data for around 17 patients, while MiXCR and VDJtools were used to process a few other patients. CDR3 nucleotide sequences shared between donor and recipient were removed because their origin could not be assigned. To be classed as alloreactive, a clone needed at least 2-fold expansion over unstimulated cells and a minimum CFSE-low frequency of 0.002% (template counts) or 0.001% (read counts). Mappable clones were those detected in sequenced pre-transplant spleen, lymph node, or MLR CFSE-low populations of the donor or recipient. The cumulative frequency of alloreactive clones was calculated as a percentage of all sequences, weighted by copy number. TCRdb took this table from immuneACCESS and kept in-frame rearrangements with V and J called. Such tables lack part of the clones; where checked against another copy, unresolved V genes explain under half of the gap, and the rest is unexplained. The V and J calls and the clone size are those of that table, but D and trimming were determined from the DNA. This sample holds about 40,000 clones; about 89% were observed only once. The ten most abundant clones make up 2% to 3% of the sample.

Blood samples were collected up to 4 times in the first month after transplant and then at least monthly when available. On the study overall, not on this receptor specifically: Early after transplant, declines in HvG clones were associated with peak levels of circulating GvH clones. High GvH to HvG T cell clonal ratios were observed in the allografts of patients with donor T cell macrochimerism. Conclusions were limited by the relatively low number and heterogeneity of intestinal transplant patients. GvH clones were detected in recipient bone marrow, and some of these GvH clones were observed earlier in ileal mucosa or blood, consistent with an intestinal mucosal origin.

Details on this clone: No cognate antigen has been identified for it. The sample holds no much larger clone one base away, and base qualities are not on file. Other DNA sequences within the sample encode an identical CDR3.

Trimmed from V: 3 bases; trimmed from J: 3 bases; junction bases lacking a gene match: 3. Measured from the cysteine to the phenylalanine, the CDR3 is 13 residues long. Only the CDR3 DNA is retained, 39 bases long and in frame from the first base. Looking up the germline V gene yields CDR1 SGHRS and CDR2 YFSETQ. The sequenced sample was PBMCs, obtained around 320 days after intestinal transplant. The sequence was obtained from a human patient who received an intestinal transplant, so some T cells may come from the graft donor. Here the chain combines TRBV5-1 and TRBJ2-7; TRBD1 matches 7 bases in the middle. This receptor has the CDR3 CASSWGQSYEQYF. The nucleotides are TGCGCCAGCAGCTGGGGACAGAGCTACGAGCAGTACTTC.